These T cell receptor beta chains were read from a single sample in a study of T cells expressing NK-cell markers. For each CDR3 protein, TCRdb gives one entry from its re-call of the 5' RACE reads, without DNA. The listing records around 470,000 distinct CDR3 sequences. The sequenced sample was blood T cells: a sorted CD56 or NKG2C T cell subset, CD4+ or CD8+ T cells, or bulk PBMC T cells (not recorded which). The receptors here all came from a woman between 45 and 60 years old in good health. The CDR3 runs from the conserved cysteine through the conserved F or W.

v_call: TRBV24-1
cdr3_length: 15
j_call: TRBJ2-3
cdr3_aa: CATSDLPGGPDTQYF

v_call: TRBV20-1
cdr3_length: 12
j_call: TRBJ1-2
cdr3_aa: CSATTGVLGYTF

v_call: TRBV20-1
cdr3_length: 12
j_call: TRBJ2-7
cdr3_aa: CSASELTYEQYF

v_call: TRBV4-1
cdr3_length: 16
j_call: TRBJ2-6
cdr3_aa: CASQQGSSSGANVLTF

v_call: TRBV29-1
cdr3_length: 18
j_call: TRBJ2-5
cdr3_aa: CSVVFPGGSGRAGETQYF

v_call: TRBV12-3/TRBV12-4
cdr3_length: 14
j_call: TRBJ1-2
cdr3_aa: CASSPRGAGYGYTF

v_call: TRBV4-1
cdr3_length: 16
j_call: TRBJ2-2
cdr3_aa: CASSQDEQGTGGELFF

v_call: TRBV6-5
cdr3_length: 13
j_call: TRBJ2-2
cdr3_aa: CASSDRAGGELFF

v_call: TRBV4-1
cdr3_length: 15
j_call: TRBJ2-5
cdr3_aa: CASSRQPTGEETQYF

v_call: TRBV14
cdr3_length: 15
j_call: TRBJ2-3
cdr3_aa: CASSQTRPDTDTQYF

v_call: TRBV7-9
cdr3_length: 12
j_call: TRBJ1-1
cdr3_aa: CASSLVVTRAFF

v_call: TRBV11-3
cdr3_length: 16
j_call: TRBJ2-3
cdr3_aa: CASRGLAGGEADTQYF

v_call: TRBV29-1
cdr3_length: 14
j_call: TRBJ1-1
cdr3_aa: CSVYENGPGTEAFF

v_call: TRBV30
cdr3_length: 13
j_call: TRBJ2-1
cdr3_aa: CAWRWLAGNEQFF

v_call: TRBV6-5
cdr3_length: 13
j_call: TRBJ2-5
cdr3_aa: CASSYSAVETQYF

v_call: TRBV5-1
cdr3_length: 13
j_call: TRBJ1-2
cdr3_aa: CASRWVGAYGYTF

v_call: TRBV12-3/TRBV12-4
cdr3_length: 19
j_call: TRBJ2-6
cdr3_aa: CASSSGTSGPPSGANVLTF

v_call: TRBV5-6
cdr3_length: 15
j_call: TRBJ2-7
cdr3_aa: CASSWGQGGIYEQYF

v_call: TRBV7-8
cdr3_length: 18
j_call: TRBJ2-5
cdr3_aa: CASSLMPSGLAGEETQYF

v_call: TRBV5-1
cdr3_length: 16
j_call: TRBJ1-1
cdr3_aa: CASSLVPTGVNTEAFF